The 27 T cell receptor beta chains below were found in one sample sequenced in a study of blood T cell repertoires in COVID-19. Produced via immunoSEQ multiplex PCR; TCRdb's table is partial and in-frame only. The data hold about 360,000 clones, with 86% observed a single time. Sequenced sample: peripheral blood. Receptors were obtained from an older woman with COVID-19, enrolled during active disease.

This chain connects TRBV25-1 to TRBJ2-5, with a possible D match to TRBD1 (6 bases). Trimming left V 3 bases short and J 5 bases short, with 10 bases between. Germline CDR1 and CDR2: MGHDK and SYGVNS. The CDR3 is made up of 13 amino acids. The CDR3 is CASSEAGEETQYF. CDR3 nucleotides: TGTGCCAGCAGTGAGGCAGGGGAGGAGACCCAGTACTTC.

This rearrangement joins TRBV5-5 to TRBJ2-7; 7 bases fit TRBD2. The CDR3 is made up of 15 amino acids. The germline gives CDR1 SGHKS, CDR2 YYEKEE (reference sequence). The junction had 12 bases not matched to a gene; V was cut back by 2 bases and J by 7 bases. The CDR3 loop is CASSFSLAVGGEQYF. In DNA, the CDR3 is TGTGCCAGCAGCTTTAGTCTAGCGGTCGGAGGAGAGCAGTACTTC.

V usage is TRBV6-6 and J usage is TRBJ2-7, with TRBD1 matching over 7 bases. The CDR3 contains 13 residues. In germline, CDR1 is MNHNY, CDR2 SVGAGI (reference sequence). V shed 7 bases and J 0 bases; nucleotides not matched to a gene: 3. CDR3 loop: CASTRDSSYEQYF. DNA of the CDR3: TGTGCCAGCACCCGGGACAGCTCCTACGAGCAGTACTTC.

The count of this clone is one. V usage is TRBV4-2 and J usage is TRBJ2-4; 11 nucleotides agree with TRBD2. The germline V gene has CDR1 LGHNA and CDR2 YNFKEQ. The J segment lost 0 bases and the V segment lost 0 bases, leaving 10 bases of the junction unmatched. The CDR3 sequence is 20 residues long. CDR3 DNA: TGTGCCAGCAGCCAAGAGTCTCTAGCGGGGGGCCCTATAGCCAAAAACATTCAGTACTTC. This codes for CASSQESLAGGPIAKNIQYF.

J is TRBJ2-3 and V is TRBV4-2; 13 bases map to TRBD2. This CDR3 region has 17 residues. V lost 1 base, J lost 6 bases, and 7 bases stayed unmatched. CDR1 LGHNA and CDR2 YNFKEQ come from the germline V gene. CDR3 protein: CASSQGAGTSGVDTQYF. The CDR3 DNA reads TGTGCCAGCAGCCAAGGGGCCGGGACTAGCGGGGTGGATACGCAGTATTTT.

J is TRBJ2-7 and V is TRBV28, with D tentatively TRBD1 (6 bases). The CDR3 length is 12 residues. Germline CDR1 and CDR2: MDHEN and SYDVKM. Trimming shortened V by 2 bases and J by 5 bases, and 7 bases separated the two germline ends. The DNA for the CDR3 is TGTGCCAGCAGTTTAGGACAGAACGAGCAGTACTTC. This encodes CASSLGQNEQYF. Looking up the rest from reference TRBV28 and TRBJ2-7 gives the full variable domain: DVKVTQSSRYLVKRTGEKVFLECVQDMDHENMFWYRQDPGLGLRLIYFSYDVKMKEKGDIPEGYSVSREKKERFSLILESASTNQTSMYLCASSLGQNEQYFGPGTRLTVT.

The chain uses TRBV19 and TRBJ1-2; 8 nucleotides agree with TRBD1. The germline gives CDR1 LNHDA, CDR2 SQIVND (reference sequence). V lost 3 bases and J lost 7; bases outside the gene matches: 13. The CDR3 is 16 amino acids. CDR3 nucleotides: TGTGCCAGTAGTATTACCCGGGTTCAGGGGGCGCTTGGCTACACCTTC. Amino acids: CASSITRVQGALGYTF.

The V gene is TRBV3-1 (or the pseudogene TRBV3-2), the J gene TRBJ1-1; D remains unclear. Germline assignment: CDR1 LGHDT and CDR2 YNNKEL (reference sequence). The ends were cut back, 0 bases at V and 5 bases at J, with 16 bases in the middle. The CDR3 has 16 residues. CDR3: CASSQDRVPGGTEAFF. Here the CDR3 DNA reads TGTGCCAGCAGCCAAGATCGAGTTCCAGGCGGGACTGAAGCTTTCTTT.

The chain links TRBV7-3 to TRBJ1-1, with D hard to call. Trimming took 5 bases from V and 4 from J, leaving 14 bases between them. From germline, CDR1 is SGHTA and CDR2 FQGTGA. CDR3 length equals 14 residues. CDR3 region: CASSPRTGITEAFF. Here the CDR3 DNA reads TGTGCCAGCAGCCCTCGGACGGGGATCACTGAAGCTTTCTTT.

This chain links TRBV4-1 with TRBJ1-1; TRBD1 matches at 9 bases. After removal of 3 bases from V and 1 base from J, the junction contained 9 bases not matched to a gene. In germline, CDR1 is MGHRA, CDR2 YSYEKL. The CDR3 sequence is 17 residues long. The CDR3 region is CASSHMDRGGGNTEAFF. The CDR3 coding sequence is TGCGCCAGCAGCCATATGGACAGGGGCGGGGGGAACACTGAAGCTTTCTTT.

This clone was seen a single time. CDR3 amino acids: CATGGLMNTEAFF. The CDR3 coding sequence is TGTGCCACCGGGGGCCTAATGAACACTGAAGCTTTCTTT. The rearrangement uses TRBV15 and TRBJ1-1, with a tentative D call TRBD1 (6 bases). The V gene's germline CDR1 is LNHNV and CDR2 YYDKDF (reference sequence). This CDR3 contains 13 residues. Trimming stripped 8 bases from V and 0 bases from J, with 10 bases between.

The chain combines TRBV5-1 with TRBJ2-5; TRBD1 might be the D (5 bases). V was clipped by 0 bases and J by 4 bases, with 13 bases between them. This CDR3 has 15 residues. Germline V lookup: CDR1 SGHRS, CDR2 YFSETQ. CDR3 nucleotides: TGCGCCAGCAGCTTGGTACACCAGGGCGGAGAGACCCAGTACTTC. Its translation: CASSLVHQGGETQYF.

In its sample, this clone was seen once. J is TRBJ2-3 and V is TRBV4-3, with 10 bases fitting TRBD2. J gave up 2 bases and V 4 bases, and 9 bases lay outside the gene matches. Germline V lookup: CDR1 LGHNA, CDR2 YSLEER. The CDR3 is 17 amino acids. The CDR3 DNA follows: TGCGCCAGCAGCCGCATACTAGCGGGGTTCCCCACAGATACGCAGTATTTT. As protein: CASSRILAGFPTDTQYF.

The chain couples TRBV12-3 or TRBV12-4 to TRBJ1-2, with D unresolved. The CDR3 runs to 11 residues. V shed 4 bases and J shed 6 bases, with 6 bases lying between them. Here the CDR3 reads CASSYGDGYTF. The CDR3 nucleotides read TGTGCCAGCAGTTACGGGGATGGCTACACCTTC.

J is TRBJ2-5 and V is TRBV4-3; TRBD1 agrees at 7 bases. Germline V gene data show CDR1 as LGHNA and CDR2 as YSLEER. This CDR3 has 15 residues. V lost 1 base to trimming and J lost 5 bases; unmatched junction nucleotides: 7. The CDR3 DNA is TGCGCCAGCAGCCAAGGGGGAGACAGGGCGGAGACCCAGTACTTC. Amino acid sequence: CASSQGGDRAETQYF.

The gene calls are TRBV27 and TRBJ1-2; D may be TRBD1 (5 bases). The CDR3 sequence is 13 residues long. Germline V CDR1 and CDR2: MNHEY, SMNVEV (reference sequence). V was clipped by 8 bases and J by 10 bases, with 20 bases between them. The CDR3 nucleotides read TGTGCCAGCGGCGTGGGGAGTTGGGGGGACTACACCTTC. Translated, it gives CASGVGSWGDYTF.

The rearrangement uses TRBV6-1 and TRBJ1-2; D perhaps matches TRBD1 (5 bases). Germline assignment: CDR1 MNHNS and CDR2 SASEGT. This CDR3 spans 16 amino acids. V dropped 2 bases and J dropped 4 bases, with 17 bases sitting between them. The CDR3 loop is CASSEFKLAGLYGYTF. CDR3 DNA sequence: TGTGCCAGCAGTGAATTTAAACTGGCAGGGCTCTATGGCTACACCTTC.

CDR3 DNA sequence: TGTGCCAGCAGGGGACAGGGTTTATCCTACGAGCAGTACTTC. Its translation: CASRGQGLSYEQYF. The chain combines TRBV2 with TRBJ2-7; 9 bases line up with TRBD1. CDR1 SNHLY and CDR2 FYNNEI come from the germline V gene. The J segment lost 1 base and the V segment lost 6 bases, leaving 4 bases of the junction unmatched. The CDR3 has 14 residues.

The chain links TRBV18 to TRBJ1-6; the D is unclear. This CDR3 region has 15 residues. Trimming stripped 3 bases from V and 8 bases from J, with 14 bases between. The germline gives CDR1 KGHSH, CDR2 LQKENI. The chain's CDR3 is CASSPLGGKDSPLHF. The CDR3 DNA reads TGTGCCAGCTCACCGCTGGGAGGCAAGGATTCACCCCTCCACTTT.

This chain uses TRBV19 with TRBJ1-2; possible D gene TRBD1, 5 bases. The CDR3 spans 14 residues. V was cut by 1 base and J by 6 bases, with 12 bases left in between. The V gene's germline CDR1 is LNHDA and CDR2 SQIVND (reference sequence). In DNA, the CDR3 is TGTGCCAGTAGTATAGTAGCAGGGAAGGATGGCTACACCTTC. Encoded protein: CASSIVAGKDGYTF. The full variable domain, rest sourced from reference TRBV19 and TRBJ1-2, is DGGITQSPKYLFRKEGQNVTLSCEQNLNHDAMYWYRQDPGQGLRLIYYSQIVNDFQKGDIAEGYSVSREKKESFPLTVTSAQKNPTAFYLCASSIVAGKDGYTFGSGTRLTVV.

V is TRBV7-9 and J is TRBJ2-2; perhaps TRBD2 as D (6 bases). V gave up 1 base and J gave up 5 bases, with 23 bases separating them. The germline V gene has CDR1 SEHNR and CDR2 FQNEAQ (reference sequence). The CDR3 runs 19 residues. CDR3 nucleotide sequence: TGTGCCAGCAGCTTAGTTCGGGGACCGGGACTCAATAAAACCGGGGAGCTGTTTTTT. This sequence encodes CASSLVRGPGLNKTGELFF.

J is TRBJ2-1 and V is TRBV6-2 or TRBV6-3, with a possible D match to TRBD1 (5 bases). CDR3 length: 16 amino acids. Trimming took off 5 bases at V and 2 bases at J, with 16 bases between the two ends. Germline values: CDR1 MNHEY, CDR2 SVGEGT. The DNA of the CDR3 is TGTGCCAGCAGTCAGGGAACTCCGAAAGCCTACAATGAGCAGTTCTTC. The encoded protein is CASSQGTPKAYNEQFF.

Only a few counts were recorded for this clone. CDR3 region: CASTQTGTGREKLFF. The CDR3 DNA sequence: TGTGCCAGCACCCAGACCGGGACAGGGAGAGAAAAACTGTTTTTT. The gene calls are TRBV6-5 and TRBJ1-4, with TRBD1 matching 9 bases. The J segment lost 8 bases and the V segment lost 7 bases, leaving 11 bases of the junction unmatched. CDR3 length: 15 residues. Per germline, CDR1 MNHEY and CDR2 SVGAGI.

The rearrangement links TRBV7-2 to TRBJ1-3; D ambiguous. The CDR3 is made up of 16 amino acids. Germline V lookup: CDR1 SGHTA, CDR2 FQGNSA. V was cut by 2 bases and J by 0 bases, with 11 bases left in between. CDR3 amino acids: CASSLRAGYSGNTIYF. CDR3 sequence (DNA): TGTGCCAGCAGCTTAAGGGCGGGTTACTCTGGAAACACCATATATTTT.

CDR3 amino acids: CSVEGRATEAFF. The CDR3 DNA reads TGCAGCGTTGAAGGCAGGGCCACTGAAGCTTTCTTT. The chain joins TRBV29-1 to TRBJ1-1; perhaps TRBD1 as D (5 bases). CDR1 and CDR2 from the germline V gene are SQVTM and ANQGSEA. V lost 1 base and J 4 bases, leaving 7 bases between the germline ends. This CDR3 comprises 12 residues.

Only a few counts were recorded for this clone. The V and J genes are TRBV7-3 and TRBJ1-5, with 7 positions matching TRBD1. There are 15 residues in the CDR3. V lost 5 bases, J lost 2 bases, and 6 bases stayed unmatched. Germline CDR1 is SGHTA and CDR2 is FQGTGA. Written as DNA, the CDR3 is TGTGCCAGCAGCCCCCCAGGGGGATGCAATCAGCCCCAGCATTTT. Translation gives CASSPPGGCNQPQHF.

The chain carries TRBV5-8 and TRBJ1-2, with D hard to call. V gave up 1 base and J gave up 0 bases, with 16 bases separating them. The CDR3 contains 17 residues. The germline gives CDR1 SGHTS, CDR2 YDEGEE. CDR3 DNA: TGTGCCAGCAGCTTGACGGAACAGAAGCTCGCTAACTATGGCTACACCTTC. It encodes CASSLTEQKLANYGYTF.